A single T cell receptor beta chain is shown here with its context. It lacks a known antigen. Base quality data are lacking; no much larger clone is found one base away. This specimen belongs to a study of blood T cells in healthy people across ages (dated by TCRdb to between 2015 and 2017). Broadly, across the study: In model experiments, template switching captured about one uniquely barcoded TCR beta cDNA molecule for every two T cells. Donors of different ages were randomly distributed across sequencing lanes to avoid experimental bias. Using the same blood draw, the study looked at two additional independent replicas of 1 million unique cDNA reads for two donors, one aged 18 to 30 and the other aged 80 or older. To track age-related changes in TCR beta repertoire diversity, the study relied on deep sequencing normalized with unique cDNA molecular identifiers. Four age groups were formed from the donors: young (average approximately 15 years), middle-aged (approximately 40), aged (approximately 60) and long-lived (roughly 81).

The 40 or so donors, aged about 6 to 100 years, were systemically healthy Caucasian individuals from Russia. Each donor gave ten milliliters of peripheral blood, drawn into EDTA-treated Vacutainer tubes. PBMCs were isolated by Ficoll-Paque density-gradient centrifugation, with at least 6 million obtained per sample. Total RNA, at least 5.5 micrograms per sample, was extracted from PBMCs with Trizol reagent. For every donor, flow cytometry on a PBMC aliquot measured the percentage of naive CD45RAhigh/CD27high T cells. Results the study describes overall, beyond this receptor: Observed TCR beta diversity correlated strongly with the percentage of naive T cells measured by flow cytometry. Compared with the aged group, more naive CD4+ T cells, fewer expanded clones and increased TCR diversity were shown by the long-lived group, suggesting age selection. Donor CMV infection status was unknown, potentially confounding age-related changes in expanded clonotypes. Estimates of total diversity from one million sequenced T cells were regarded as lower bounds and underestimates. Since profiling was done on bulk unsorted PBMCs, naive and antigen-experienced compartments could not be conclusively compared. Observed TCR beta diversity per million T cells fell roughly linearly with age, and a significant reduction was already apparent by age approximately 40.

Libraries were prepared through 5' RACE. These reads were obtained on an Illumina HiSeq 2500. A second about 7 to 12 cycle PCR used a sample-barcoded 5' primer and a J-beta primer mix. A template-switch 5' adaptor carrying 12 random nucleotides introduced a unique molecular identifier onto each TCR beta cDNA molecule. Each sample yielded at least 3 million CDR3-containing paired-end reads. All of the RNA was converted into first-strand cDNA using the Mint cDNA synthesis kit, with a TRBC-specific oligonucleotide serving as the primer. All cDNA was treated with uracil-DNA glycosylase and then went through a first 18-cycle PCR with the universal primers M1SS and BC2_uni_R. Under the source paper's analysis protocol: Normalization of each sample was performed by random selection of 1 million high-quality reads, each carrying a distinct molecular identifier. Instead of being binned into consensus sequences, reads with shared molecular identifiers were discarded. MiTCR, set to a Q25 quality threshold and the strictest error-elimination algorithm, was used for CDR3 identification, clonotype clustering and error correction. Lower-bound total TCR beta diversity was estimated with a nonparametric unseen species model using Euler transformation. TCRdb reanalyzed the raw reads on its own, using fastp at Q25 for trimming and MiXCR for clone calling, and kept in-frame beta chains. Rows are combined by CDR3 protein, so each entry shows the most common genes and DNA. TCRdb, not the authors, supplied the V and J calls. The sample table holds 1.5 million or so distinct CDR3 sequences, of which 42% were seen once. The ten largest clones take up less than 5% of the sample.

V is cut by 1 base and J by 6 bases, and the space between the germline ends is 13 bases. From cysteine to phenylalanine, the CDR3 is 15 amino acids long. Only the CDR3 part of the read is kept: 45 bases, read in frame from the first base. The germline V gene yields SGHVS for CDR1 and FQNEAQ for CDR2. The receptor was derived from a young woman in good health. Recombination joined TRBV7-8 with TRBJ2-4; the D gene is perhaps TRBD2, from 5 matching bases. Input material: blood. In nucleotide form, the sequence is TGTGCCAGCAGCTTAGTACGGGGATCCGGAAACATTCAGTACTTC. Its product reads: CASSLVRGSGNIQYF.